This paragraph covers one T cell receptor beta chain sequence. An end of the junction differs from the germline gene, which may be a read error. This record belongs to a study of CD4 and CD8 cells across lung adenocarcinoma regions. The germline V gene encodes CDR1 MNHNS and CDR2 SASEGT. The CDR3 loop spans 16 amino acids. TCRdb re-called the PCR reads through MiXCR, storing one row per CDR3 protein. The table has 18,000 or so distinct CDR3 sequences, roughly 51% seen once; the top ten hold around 54%. The V and J genes are TRBV6-1 and TRBJ2-4, with D perhaps given as TRBD1 or TRBD2 (6 bases each). This TCR was sampled from a female donor with lung adenocarcinoma. The CD4 and CD8 labels of this study may be unreliable. The material sequenced was CD8+ T cells from the center of a lung tumor. The CDR3 region is CPSREGGLIAKNTQYF. DNA for the CDR3: TGTCCCAGCCGTGAAGGGGGGCTCATTGCCAAAAACACTCAGTATTTC.